A single sample is the source of the 10 T cell receptor beta chains below, sequenced in a study of blood T cell repertoires in COVID-19. TCRdb keeps only in-frame clones here, not all; method: immunoSEQ multiplex PCR. The profile shows about 300,000 clones, about 91% of them singletons. The sequencing sample was made of peripheral blood. The receptors derive from a woman aged 25 to 39 with COVID-19, enrolled during active disease.

This rearrangement joins TRBV2 to TRBJ2-2; TRBD2 is a possible D gene (6 bases). Germline assignment: CDR1 SNHLY and CDR2 FYNNEI. The V gene lost 5 bases and the J gene lost 4 bases, with 11 bases spanning the gap. The CDR3 sequence is 14 residues long. CDR3 DNA: TGTGCCAGCAGTCTTCGGGGGAGCACCGGGGAGCTGTTTTTT. Protein: CASSLRGSTGELFF. Together with reference TRBV2 and TRBJ2-2, the CDR3 gives the full variable domain: EPEVTQTPSHQVTQMGQEVILRCVPISNHLYFYWYRQILGQKVEFLVSFYNNEISEKSEIFDDQFSVERPDGSNFTLKIRSTKLEDSAMYFCASSLRGSTGELFFGEGSRLTVL.

The genes are TRBV5-1 and TRBJ1-4, with a possible D match to TRBD1 (5 bases). Trimming shortened V by 5 bases and J by 5 bases, and 10 bases separated the two germline ends. CDR3 length equals 13 residues. The V gene's germline CDR1 is SGHRS and CDR2 YFSETQ. The CDR3 reads CASRQVPNEKLFF. In DNA, the CDR3 is TGCGCCAGCAGACAGGTACCCAATGAAAAACTGTTTTTT. Variable domain in full (rest from reference TRBV5-1 and TRBJ1-4): KAGVTQTPRYLIKTRGQQVTLSCSPISGHRSVSWYQQTPGQGLQFLFEYFSETQRNKGNFPGRFSGRQFSNSRSEMNVSTLELGDSALYLCASRQVPNEKLFFGSGTQLSVL.

The chain links TRBV4-3 to TRBJ1-2, with 8 bases lining up with TRBD1. The CDR3 extends over 14 amino acids. The germline V gene has CDR1 LGHNA and CDR2 YSLEER. V lost 1 base, J lost 7 bases, and 5 bases stayed unmatched. This chain's CDR3 is CASSQATGGRGYTF. Here the CDR3 DNA reads TGCGCCAGCAGCCAAGCAACAGGGGGACGTGGCTACACCTTC.

The chain is built from TRBV28 and TRBJ1-2, with D possibly matching TRBD1 (6 bases). Germline V CDR1 and CDR2: MDHEN, SYDVKM. This CDR3 has 13 amino acids. V dropped 5 bases and J dropped 3 bases, with 10 bases sitting between them. The CDR3 bases are TGTGCCAGCAGTCCAGGACAGTACTATGGCTACACCTTC. Translating gives CASSPGQYYGYTF.

This clone was detected only once. CDR3 in amino acids: CASSWTSGGLTDTQYF. The DNA of the CDR3 is TGTGCCAGCAGCTGGACTAGCGGGGGGCTCACAGATACGCAGTATTTT. The V call is TRBV7-8, the J call TRBJ2-3; 14 nucleotides line up with TRBD2. Germline CDR1 is SGHVS and CDR2 is FQNEAQ. V was clipped by 4 bases and J by 2 bases; unmatched bases: 2. The length of the CDR3 is 16 residues.

The CDR3 DNA reads TGCGCCAGCAGCCAACGGACAGCCAACACTGAAGCTTTCTTT. This gives the protein CASSQRTANTEAFF. V usage is TRBV4-3 and J usage is TRBJ1-1; a weak D match, TRBD1 (6 bases). Germline-derived CDR1 and CDR2 are LGHNA and YSLEER. Trimming left V 2 bases short and J 2 bases short, with 9 bases between. The CDR3 runs 14 residues.

The genes are TRBV12-3 or TRBV12-4 and TRBJ1-5; D perhaps matches TRBD1 (5 bases). The V end lost 3 bases, the J end lost 7 bases, and 10 bases lay between the germline ends. The CDR3 contains 13 residues. CDR3 residues: CASSFGGSQPQHF. Written as DNA, the CDR3 is TGTGCCAGCAGTTTTGGGGGGTCACAGCCCCAGCATTTT.

The genes are TRBV7-2 and TRBJ2-7, with 13 bases lining up with TRBD2. Germline V gene data show CDR1 as SGHTA and CDR2 as FQGNSA. V gave up 2 bases and J gave up 4 bases; unmatched junction bases: 8. The CDR3 has 17 amino acids. The CDR3 here is CASSLFLPGLAGYEQYV. The CDR3 DNA reads as TGTGCCAGCAGCTTATTCCTTCCGGGACTAGCGGGATACGAGCAGTACGTC.

The CDR3 DNA follows: TGTGCCAGCAGCCAAGAACTAGCGGGGGGATGGACTGAAGCTTTCTTT. Protein sequence: CASSQELAGGWTEAFF. The V gene is TRBV4-2, the J gene TRBJ1-1, with D tentatively TRBD1 (5 bases). This CDR3 has 16 residues. The V end was cut by 0 bases, the J end by 5 bases, with 16 bases between. Germline V gene sequence: CDR1 LGHNA, CDR2 YNFKEQ.

CDR3: CASSTGNSPLHF. The DNA of the CDR3 is TGTGCCAGCAGTACTGGTAATTCACCCCTCCACTTT. The chain employs TRBV12-3 or TRBV12-4 and TRBJ1-6, with D unclear. CDR3 length: 12 residues. V dropped 5 bases and J dropped 6 bases, with 5 bases sitting between them.